This T cell receptor (beta chain) was retrieved from a study of T cells in Graves' hyperthyroidism and ophthalmopathy. Study-wide results and caveats: In the blood, most expanded thyroid clonotypes above 0.001 appeared as well.

Amplification of TCR beta CDR3 regions was performed using RNA transcripts as template. HTBI primers were employed in a first-round RT-PCR of the TCR CDR3. TCRdb independently ran MiXCR on the multiplex PCR reads; one entry per CDR3 protein. This repertoire shows 550,000 to 650,000 distinct CDR3 sequences, about 14% found once; its top ten account for 5% to 7%. This clonotype was picked up many times. What it binds is not known. V was clipped by 3 bases and J by 6 bases, with 15 bases between them. Germline lookup yields CDR1 DFQATT and CDR2 SNEGSKA (reference sequence). This CDR3 contains 14 residues. The blood sample dates from first hyperthyroidism diagnosis, preceding any ophthalmopathy symptoms.

This chain uses TRBV20-1 with TRBJ2-1; D unclear. The sequenced material came from blood. The sequence was collected from a woman between 25 and 40 years old with Graves' hyperthyroidism that later progressed to Graves' ophthalmopathy. CDR3 sequence reads: CSARTLDIFNEQFF. The CDR3 DNA follows: TGCAGTGCTAGGACTCTCGACATATTCAATGAGCAGTTCTTC.